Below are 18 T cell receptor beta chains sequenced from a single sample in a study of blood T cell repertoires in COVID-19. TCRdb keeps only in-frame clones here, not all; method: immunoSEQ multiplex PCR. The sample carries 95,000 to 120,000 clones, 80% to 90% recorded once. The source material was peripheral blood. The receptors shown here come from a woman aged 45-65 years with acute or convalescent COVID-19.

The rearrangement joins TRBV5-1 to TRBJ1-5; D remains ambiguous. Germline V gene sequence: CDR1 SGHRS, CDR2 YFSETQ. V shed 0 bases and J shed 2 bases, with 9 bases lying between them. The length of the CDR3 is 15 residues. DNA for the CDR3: TGCGCCAGCAGCTTGGGGGTCGAGGGCAATCAGCCCCAGCATTTT. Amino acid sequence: CASSLGVEGNQPQHF.

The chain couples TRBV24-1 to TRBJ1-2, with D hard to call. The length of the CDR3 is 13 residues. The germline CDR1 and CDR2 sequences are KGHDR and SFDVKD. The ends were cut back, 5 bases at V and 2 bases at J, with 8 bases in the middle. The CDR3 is CATSVGFNYGYTF. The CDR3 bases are TGTGCCACCAGTGTCGGGTTCAACTATGGCTACACCTTC.

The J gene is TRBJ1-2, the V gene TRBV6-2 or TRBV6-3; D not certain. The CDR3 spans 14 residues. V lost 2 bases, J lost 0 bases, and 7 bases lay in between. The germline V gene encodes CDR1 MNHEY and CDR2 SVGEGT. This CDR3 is CASSYAEANYGYTF. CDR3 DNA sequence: TGTGCCAGCAGTTACGCGGAAGCTAACTATGGCTACACCTTC.

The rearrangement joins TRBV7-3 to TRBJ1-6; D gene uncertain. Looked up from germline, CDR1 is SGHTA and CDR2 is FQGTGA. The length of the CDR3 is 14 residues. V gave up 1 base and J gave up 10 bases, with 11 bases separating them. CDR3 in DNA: TGTGCCAGCAGCTTAAACCAGGCGGGATCACCCCTCCACTTT. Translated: CASSLNQAGSPLHF.

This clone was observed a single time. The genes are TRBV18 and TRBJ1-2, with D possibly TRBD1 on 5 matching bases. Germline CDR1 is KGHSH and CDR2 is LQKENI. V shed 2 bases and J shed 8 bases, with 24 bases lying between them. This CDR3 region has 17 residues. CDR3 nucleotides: TGTGCCAGCTCACCATGGGGTGGCGCAGGGAGGTCTGCGGGCTACACCTTC. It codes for CASSPWGGAGRSAGYTF.

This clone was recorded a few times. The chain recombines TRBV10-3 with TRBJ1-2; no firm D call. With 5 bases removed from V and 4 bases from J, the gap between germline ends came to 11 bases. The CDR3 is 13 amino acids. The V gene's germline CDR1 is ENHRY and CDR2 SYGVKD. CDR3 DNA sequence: TGTGCCATCAGTCCGCCGGGTGGCTATGGCTACACCTTC. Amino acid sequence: CAISPPGGYGYTF.

CDR3 amino acids: CASSLQAGGEQFF. The DNA of the CDR3 is TGTGCCAGCAGCTTACAGGCGGGAGGTGAGCAGTTCTTC. The gene calls are TRBV7-3 and TRBJ2-1; the match to TRBD2 covers 8 bases. In germline, CDR1 is SGHTA, CDR2 FQGTGA. The V segment lost 2 bases and the J segment 9 bases; nucleotides outside the gene matches: 3. The CDR3 has 13 residues.

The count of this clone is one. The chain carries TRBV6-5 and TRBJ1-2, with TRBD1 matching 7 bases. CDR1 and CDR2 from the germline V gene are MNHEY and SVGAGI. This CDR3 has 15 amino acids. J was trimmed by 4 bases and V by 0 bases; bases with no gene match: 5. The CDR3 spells CASSYSGGEPYGYTF. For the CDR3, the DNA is TGTGCCAGCAGTTACTCAGGGGGCGAACCCTATGGCTACACCTTC.

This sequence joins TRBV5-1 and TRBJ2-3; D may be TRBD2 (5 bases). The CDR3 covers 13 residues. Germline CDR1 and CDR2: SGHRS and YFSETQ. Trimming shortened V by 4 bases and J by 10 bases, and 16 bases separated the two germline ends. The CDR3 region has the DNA TGCGCCAGCAGCCTTGACTACCTTGGGGCGCAGTATTTT. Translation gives CASSLDYLGAQYF.

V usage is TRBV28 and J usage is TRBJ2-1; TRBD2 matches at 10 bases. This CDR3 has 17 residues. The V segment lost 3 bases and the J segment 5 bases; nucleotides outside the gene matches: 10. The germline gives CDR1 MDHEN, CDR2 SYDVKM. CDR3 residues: CASSLFLAGEADNEQFF. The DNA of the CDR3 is TGTGCCAGCAGTTTGTTTCTAGCGGGAGAGGCCGACAATGAGCAGTTCTTC.

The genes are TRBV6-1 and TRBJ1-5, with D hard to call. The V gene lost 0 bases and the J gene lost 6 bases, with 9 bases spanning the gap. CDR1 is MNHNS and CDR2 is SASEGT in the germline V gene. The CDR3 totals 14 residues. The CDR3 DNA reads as TGTGCCAGCAGTGAAGCGTGGGGAGCTCAGCCCCAGCATTTT. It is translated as CASSEAWGAQPQHF.

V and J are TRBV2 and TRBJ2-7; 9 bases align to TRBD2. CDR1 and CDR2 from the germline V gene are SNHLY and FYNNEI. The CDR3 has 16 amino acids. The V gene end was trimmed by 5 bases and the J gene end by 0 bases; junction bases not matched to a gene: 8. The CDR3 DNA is TGTGCCAGCAGTACCGTAGCGGGAGTTATCTCCTACGAGCAGTACTTC. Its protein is CASSTVAGVISYEQYF.

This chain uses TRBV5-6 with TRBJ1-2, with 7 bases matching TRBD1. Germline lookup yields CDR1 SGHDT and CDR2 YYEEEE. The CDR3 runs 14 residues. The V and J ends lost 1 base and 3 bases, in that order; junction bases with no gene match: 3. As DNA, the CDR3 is TGTGCCAGCAGCTTGAGGGGGCGGGACTATGGCTACACCTTC. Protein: CASSLRGRDYGYTF.

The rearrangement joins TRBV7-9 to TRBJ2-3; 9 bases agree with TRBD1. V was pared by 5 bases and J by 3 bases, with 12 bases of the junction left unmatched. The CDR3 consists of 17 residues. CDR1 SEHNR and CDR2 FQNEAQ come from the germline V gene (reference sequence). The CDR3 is CASSNTKDRGITDTQYF. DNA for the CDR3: TGTGCCAGCAGCAACACCAAGGACAGGGGAATTACAGATACGCAGTATTTT.

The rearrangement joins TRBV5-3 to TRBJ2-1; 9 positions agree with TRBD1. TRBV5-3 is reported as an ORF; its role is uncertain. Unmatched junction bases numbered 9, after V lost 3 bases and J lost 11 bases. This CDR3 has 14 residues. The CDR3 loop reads CARSSTGTGCQQFF. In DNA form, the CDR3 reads TGTGCCAGAAGCTCTACCGGGACAGGGTGTCAGCAGTTCTTC.

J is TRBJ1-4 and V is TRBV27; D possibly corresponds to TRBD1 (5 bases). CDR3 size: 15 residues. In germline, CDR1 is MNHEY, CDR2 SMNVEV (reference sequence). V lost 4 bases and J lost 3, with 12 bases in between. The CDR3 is CASSWGGGSNEKLFF. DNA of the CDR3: TGTGCCAGCAGTTGGGGTGGGGGGTCTAATGAAAAACTGTTTTTT.

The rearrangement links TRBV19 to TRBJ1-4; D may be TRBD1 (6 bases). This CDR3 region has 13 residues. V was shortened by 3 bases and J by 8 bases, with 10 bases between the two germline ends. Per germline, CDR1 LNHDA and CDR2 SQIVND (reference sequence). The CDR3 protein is CASSITGYEKLFF. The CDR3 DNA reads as TGTGCCAGTAGTATTACAGGGTACGAAAAACTGTTTTTT.

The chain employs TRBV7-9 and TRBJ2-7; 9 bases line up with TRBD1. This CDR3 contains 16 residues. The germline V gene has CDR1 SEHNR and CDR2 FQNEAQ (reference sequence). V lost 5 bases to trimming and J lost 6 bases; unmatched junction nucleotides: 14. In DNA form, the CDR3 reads TGTGCCAGCAGCGGCCCGGGGACAGGGAATCCCTCCGAGCAGTACTTC. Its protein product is CASSGPGTGNPSEQYF.